A selection of T cell receptor beta chains follows, all from one sample in a study of vaccination and CD4 T cells after COVID-19. TCRdb called the PCR reads again in MiXCR, with one record for every CDR3 protein. The sample lists some 14,000 distinct CDR3 sequences; over 60% were seen once. The antigens these receptors bind are not known. Sequencing was carried out using CD4+ T cells from blood, cultured in vitro. The receptors come from a human donor who had recovered from COVID-19. Both conserved end residues are part of each CDR3. Each record gives: J gene, clone size, V gene, D gene, CDR3 DNA, CDR3 protein. The D gene is left open where the match is weak. Size is omitted from some rows. Given values are once, few, many or a class for expanded clones.

j_call: TRBJ2-5
clone_size: .
v_call: TRBV20-1
d_call: TRBD2
cdr3_nt: TGCAGTGCCAGTGAGCGGGGGCCAATTGAGACCCAGTACTTC
cdr3_aa: CSASERGPIETQYF

j_call: TRBJ1-1
clone_size: few
v_call: TRBV6-5
d_call: .
cdr3_nt: TGTGCCAGCAGTTTCAGTCTGGGCACTGAAGCTTTCTTT
cdr3_aa: CASSFSLGTEAFF

j_call: TRBJ1-5
clone_size: .
v_call: TRBV12-3/TRBV12-4
d_call: TRBD1
cdr3_nt: TGTGCCAGCAGCCCGGGACAGGTCAATCAGCCCCAGCATTTT
cdr3_aa: CASSPGQVNQPQHF

j_call: TRBJ1-2
clone_size: once
v_call: TRBV10-3
d_call: .
cdr3_nt: TGTGCCATCAGTGGTGGTCAGAAAGATGGCTACACCTTC
cdr3_aa: CAISGGQKDGYTF

j_call: TRBJ1-2
clone_size: .
v_call: TRBV2
d_call: TRBD1
cdr3_nt: TGTGCCAGCAGTGGCGTTAGGGGGCACAACTATGGCTACACCTTC
cdr3_aa: CASSGVRGHNYGYTF

j_call: TRBJ1-2
clone_size: .
v_call: TRBV30
d_call: .
cdr3_nt: TGTGCCTGGAGGCTACTCGTGGGGGAAGGTGGCTACACCTTC
cdr3_aa: CAWRLLVGEGGYTF

j_call: TRBJ1-5
clone_size: few
v_call: TRBV20-1
d_call: .
cdr3_nt: TGCAGTGCTAGTCAGGGTTCTGTGAGCAATCAGCCCCAGCATTTT
cdr3_aa: CSASQGSVSNQPQHF

j_call: TRBJ1-4
clone_size: medium-sized
v_call: TRBV7-8
d_call: .
cdr3_nt: TGTGCCAGCAGCTTACCCCCCGGTGCAACTAATGAAAAACTGTTTTTT
cdr3_aa: CASSLPPGATNEKLFF

j_call: TRBJ1-3
clone_size: .
v_call: TRBV7-6
d_call: TRBD1
cdr3_nt: TGTGCCAGCAGCTTAAGTCAGGGGGAAGGAAACACCATATATTTT
cdr3_aa: CASSLSQGEGNTIYF

j_call: TRBJ2-3
clone_size: .
v_call: TRBV20-1
d_call: TRBD2
cdr3_nt: TGCAGTGCTAGGGGACTAGCGGACACAGATACGCAGTATTTT
cdr3_aa: CSARGLADTDTQYF

j_call: TRBJ1-6
clone_size: .
v_call: TRBV20-1
d_call: TRBD1
cdr3_nt: TGCAGTGCTAGAGACGGACAGGGTGGGTTCTCACCCCTCCACTTT
cdr3_aa: CSARDGQGGFSPLHF

j_call: TRBJ2-1
clone_size: .
v_call: TRBV6-1
d_call: .
cdr3_nt: TGTGCCAACTCGAAGGGGGAGGGCCGGAGGAATGAGCAGTTCTTC
cdr3_aa: CANSKGEGRRNEQFF

j_call: TRBJ1-2
clone_size: few
v_call: TRBV7-9
d_call: TRBD1
cdr3_nt: TGTGCCAGCAGCCGTTCAGGGGGGTATGGCTACACCTTC
cdr3_aa: CASSRSGGYGYTF

j_call: TRBJ2-5
clone_size: .
v_call: TRBV7-3
d_call: .
cdr3_nt: TGTGCCAGCAGCTTAATAGCTTGGAGTGAGACCCAGTACTTC
cdr3_aa: CASSLIAWSETQYF

j_call: TRBJ2-3
clone_size: .
v_call: TRBV11-2
d_call: .
cdr3_nt: TGTGCCAGCAGCTTTAGTTACACAGATACGCAGTATTTT
cdr3_aa: CASSFSYTDTQYF

j_call: TRBJ1-2
clone_size: .
v_call: TRBV6-2/TRBV6-3
d_call: TRBD1
cdr3_nt: TGTGCCAGCACCGATCCGGGCAGGGGGGACTATGGCTACACCTTC
cdr3_aa: CASTDPGRGDYGYTF

j_call: TRBJ2-1
clone_size: .
v_call: TRBV20-1
d_call: .
cdr3_nt: TGCAGTGCCGTCAATTCTAGTCGAAGCTCCAATGAGCAGTTCTTC
cdr3_aa: CSAVNSSRSSNEQFF

j_call: TRBJ1-3
clone_size: .
v_call: TRBV20-1
d_call: .
cdr3_nt: TGCAGTGTAGGGGGGTCTGGAAACACCATATATTTT
cdr3_aa: CSVGGSGNTIYF

j_call: TRBJ1-5
clone_size: medium-sized
v_call: TRBV20-1
d_call: TRBD1
cdr3_nt: TGCAGTGCAAACAGGGGCGGCAATCAGCCCCAGCATTTT
cdr3_aa: CSANRGGNQPQHF

j_call: TRBJ1-1
clone_size: once
v_call: TRBV20-1
d_call: .
cdr3_nt: TGCAGTGCTAGAATCACGGACGGTGAAGCTTTCTTT
cdr3_aa: CSARITDGEAFF

j_call: TRBJ1-5
clone_size: few
v_call: TRBV28
d_call: .
cdr3_nt: TGTGCCAGCAGTTTATATCCACGGGATTCGGACAGAGGGACCAATCAGCCCCAGCATTTT
cdr3_aa: CASSLYPRDSDRGTNQPQHF

j_call: TRBJ1-2
clone_size: .
v_call: TRBV6-5
d_call: .
cdr3_nt: TGTGCCAGCAGTTACGGGGACCGGCACTATGGCTACACCTTC
cdr3_aa: CASSYGDRHYGYTF

j_call: TRBJ1-2
clone_size: .
v_call: TRBV24-1
d_call: .
cdr3_nt: TGTGCCACCAGTGACCTGGAGGATGTGCATGGCTACACCTTC
cdr3_aa: CATSDLEDVHGYTF

j_call: TRBJ1-2
clone_size: few
v_call: TRBV11-2
d_call: .
cdr3_nt: TGTGCCAGCTCCCCGGAGCAGGGCTATGGCTACACCTTC
cdr3_aa: CASSPEQGYGYTF

j_call: TRBJ1-2
clone_size: .
v_call: TRBV27
d_call: .
cdr3_nt: TGTGCCAGCAGAACCAGGGGTTACGATGGCTACACCTTC
cdr3_aa: CASRTRGYDGYTF

j_call: TRBJ2-2
clone_size: .
v_call: TRBV9
d_call: .
cdr3_nt: TGTGCCAGCAGCAGCCTGCGGGGACGGACCGGGGAGCTGTTTTTT
cdr3_aa: CASSSLRGRTGELFF

j_call: TRBJ2-4
clone_size: .
v_call: TRBV6-1
d_call: .
cdr3_nt: TGTGCCAGCAGTGAAGAGGGTCGGATTGGGGCCAAAAACATTCAGTACTTC
cdr3_aa: CASSEEGRIGAKNIQYF

j_call: TRBJ1-2
clone_size: .
v_call: TRBV24-1
d_call: .
cdr3_nt: TGTGCCACCAGTGAAACAAACTGGGGCTACACCTTC
cdr3_aa: CATSETNWGYTF

j_call: TRBJ1-1
clone_size: .
v_call: TRBV20-1
d_call: TRBD1
cdr3_nt: TGCAGTGCTAGAGATAGGACAGGGGCTCTGAACACTGAAGCTTTCTTT
cdr3_aa: CSARDRTGALNTEAFF

j_call: TRBJ1-1
clone_size: .
v_call: TRBV20-1
d_call: TRBD1
cdr3_nt: TGCAGTGTCCGACAGGGCGGTGATCCCTTGGACACTGAAGCTTTCTTT
cdr3_aa: CSVRQGGDPLDTEAFF

j_call: TRBJ1-3
clone_size: .
v_call: TRBV6-1
d_call: TRBD1
cdr3_nt: TGTGCCAGCAGTGCCCAGGGGGTATCTGGAAACACCATATATTTT
cdr3_aa: CASSAQGVSGNTIYF

j_call: TRBJ2-4
clone_size: .
v_call: TRBV10-3
d_call: TRBD2
cdr3_nt: TGTGCCATCAGTGAAGGGACTAGCGGGGGTCCTAACATTCAGTACTTC
cdr3_aa: CAISEGTSGGPNIQYF

j_call: TRBJ1-3
clone_size: .
v_call: TRBV4-2
d_call: TRBD1
cdr3_nt: TGTGCCAGCAGCCAAGCGGGACAGGCAGACACCATATATTTT
cdr3_aa: CASSQAGQADTIYF

j_call: TRBJ1-1
clone_size: .
v_call: TRBV7-7
d_call: .
cdr3_nt: TGTGCTAGCAGCTCCGGCGAAGACACTGAAGCTTTCTTT
cdr3_aa: CASSSGEDTEAFF

j_call: TRBJ1-1
clone_size: .
v_call: TRBV7-2
d_call: .
cdr3_nt: TGTGCCAGCAGCTTAGAAGTGAACACTGAAGCTTTCTTT
cdr3_aa: CASSLEVNTEAFF

j_call: TRBJ1-6
clone_size: .
v_call: TRBV30
d_call: .
cdr3_nt: TGTGCCTGGAGTGCCCGGGCTTCACCCCTCCACTTT
cdr3_aa: CAWSARASPLHF

j_call: TRBJ1-5
clone_size: .
v_call: TRBV27
d_call: .
cdr3_nt: TGTGCCAGCAGTTTCCAGGGAGGCAATCAGCCCCAGCATTTT
cdr3_aa: CASSFQGGNQPQHF

j_call: TRBJ1-2
clone_size: .
v_call: TRBV5-1
d_call: .
cdr3_nt: TGCGCCAGCAGCTTCCGACCGAGGACTAACTATGGCTACACCTTC
cdr3_aa: CASSFRPRTNYGYTF

j_call: TRBJ1-2
clone_size: few
v_call: TRBV20-1
d_call: .
cdr3_nt: TGCAGTGCGAAGATAGGCATTTCCCTCTATGGCTACACCTTC
cdr3_aa: CSAKIGISLYGYTF

j_call: TRBJ2-3
clone_size: .
v_call: TRBV5-8
d_call: TRBD1
cdr3_nt: TGTGCCAGCAGCTGGGGACAGGGATCGGAAAGGCAGTATTTT
cdr3_aa: CASSWGQGSERQYF

j_call: TRBJ2-2
clone_size: .
v_call: TRBV20-1
d_call: .
cdr3_nt: TGCAGTGCTAGAAGACCTGGGGACACCGGGGAGCTGTTTTTT
cdr3_aa: CSARRPGDTGELFF

j_call: TRBJ1-1
clone_size: .
v_call: TRBV7-2
d_call: .
cdr3_nt: TGTGCCAGCAGCACCACCCCGTACGGGAACACTGAAGCTTTCTTT
cdr3_aa: CASSTTPYGNTEAFF

j_call: TRBJ2-7
clone_size: .
v_call: TRBV27
d_call: .
cdr3_nt: TGTGCCAGCAGTCCCCAAGGGCAGGCAAGCCTTTACGAGCAGTACTTC
cdr3_aa: CASSPQGQASLYEQYF

j_call: TRBJ2-7
clone_size: .
v_call: TRBV27
d_call: TRBD2
cdr3_nt: TGTGCCAGCAGGAAAGCACTAGCGGGAGGGCCCCACGAGCAGTACTTC
cdr3_aa: CASRKALAGGPHEQYF

j_call: TRBJ2-7
clone_size: .
v_call: TRBV28
d_call: .
cdr3_nt: TGTGCCAGCGGGCGGTATTACGAGCAGTACTTC
cdr3_aa: CASGRYYEQYF

j_call: TRBJ2-5
clone_size: .
v_call: TRBV24-1
d_call: .
cdr3_nt: TGTGCCACCAGCGGAACTGGAGGACGCCAAGAGACCCAGTACTTC
cdr3_aa: CATSGTGGRQETQYF

j_call: TRBJ1-4
clone_size: .
v_call: TRBV7-8
d_call: .
cdr3_nt: TGTGCCAGCAGCCACCCTGGGGGAAATGAAAAACTGTTTTTT
cdr3_aa: CASSHPGGNEKLFF

j_call: TRBJ1-5
clone_size: few
v_call: TRBV19
d_call: TRBD1
cdr3_nt: TGTGCCAGTAGTGCTCGTCCCGGGACAGGGGCCAGCAATCAGCCCCAGCATTTT
cdr3_aa: CASSARPGTGASNQPQHF

j_call: TRBJ1-6
clone_size: .
v_call: TRBV12-3/TRBV12-4
d_call: .
cdr3_nt: TGTGCCAGCAGTTTAGAGGCAGGGTCGAGGTCACCCCTCCACTTT
cdr3_aa: CASSLEAGSRSPLHF